This TCR beta chain appears in the sequencing data of a study of shared clonotypes between healthy human individuals. Points from the study as a whole: Of the naive CD4 clonotypes, approximately 5% were shared across a handful of donors.

In the authors' workflow: Junction-only sequences without quality scores were provided by ImmunoSEQ, so filtering was different. Sequencing was performed with immunoSEQ multiplex PCR; in TCRdb, only in-frame clones are kept and a portion is missing. V and J calls and clone size come straight from that table; D and trimming were deduced from the DNA. The data contain about 1,800,000 clones, about 95% of them singletons. V was trimmed by 1 base and J by 9 bases, leaving 7 bases between them. Germline values: CDR1 SGHAT, CDR2 FQNNGV. CDR3 length equals 12 residues. A note on this clone: Its target is unknown.

Naivety among CD8 cells was defined by CD45RO negativity and positive CCR7 selection, thereby excluding terminally differentiated effector memory CD45RA+ cells. This clonotype was obtained from a man younger than 35 in good health. The rearrangement uses TRBV11-2 and TRBJ2-4, with D perhaps assigned TRBD1 or TRBD2 (6 bases each). The specimen was naive CD8+ T cells sorted from blood. CDR3 amino acids: CASSLAGAIQYF. The CDR3 DNA reads TGTGCCAGCAGCTTAGCGGGGGCCATTCAGTACTTC.